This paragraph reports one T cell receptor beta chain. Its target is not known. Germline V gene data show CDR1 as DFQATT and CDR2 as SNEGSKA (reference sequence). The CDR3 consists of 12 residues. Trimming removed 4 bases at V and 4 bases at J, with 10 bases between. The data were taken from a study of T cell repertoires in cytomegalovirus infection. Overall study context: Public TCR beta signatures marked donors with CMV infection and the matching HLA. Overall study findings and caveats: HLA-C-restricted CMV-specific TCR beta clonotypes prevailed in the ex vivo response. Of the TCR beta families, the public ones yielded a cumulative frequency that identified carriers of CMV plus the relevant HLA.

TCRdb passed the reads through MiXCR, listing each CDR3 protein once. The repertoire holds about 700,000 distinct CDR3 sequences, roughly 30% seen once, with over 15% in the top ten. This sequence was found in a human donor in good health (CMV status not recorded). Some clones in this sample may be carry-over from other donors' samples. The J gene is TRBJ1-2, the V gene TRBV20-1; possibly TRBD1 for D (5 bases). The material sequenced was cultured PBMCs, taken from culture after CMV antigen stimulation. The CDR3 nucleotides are TGCAGTGCTACCGGGACGTCCTATGGCTACACCTTC. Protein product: CSATGTSYGYTF.